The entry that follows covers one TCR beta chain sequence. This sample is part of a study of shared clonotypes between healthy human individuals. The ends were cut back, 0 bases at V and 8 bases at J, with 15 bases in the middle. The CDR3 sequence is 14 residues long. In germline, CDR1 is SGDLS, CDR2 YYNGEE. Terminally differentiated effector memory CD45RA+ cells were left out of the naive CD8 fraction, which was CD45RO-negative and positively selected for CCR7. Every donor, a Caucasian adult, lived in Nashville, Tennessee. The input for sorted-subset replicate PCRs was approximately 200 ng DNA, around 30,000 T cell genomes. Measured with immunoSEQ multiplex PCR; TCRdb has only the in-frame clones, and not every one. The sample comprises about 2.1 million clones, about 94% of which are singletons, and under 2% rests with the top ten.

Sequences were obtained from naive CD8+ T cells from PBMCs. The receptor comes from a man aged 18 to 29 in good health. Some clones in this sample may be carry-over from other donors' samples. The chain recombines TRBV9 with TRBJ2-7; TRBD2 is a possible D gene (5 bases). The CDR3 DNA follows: TGTGCCAGCAGCGTAGATGGCGGGCCAAATCAGCAGTACTTC. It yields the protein CASSVDGGPNQQYF.